The sequence of this T cell receptor (beta chain) was determined in a study of Graves' ophthalmopathy and Graves' hyperthyroidism. CDR3 size: 15 residues. With 4 bases clipped from V and 5 bases from J, the junction kept 7 bases outside the gene matches. CDR1 is SNHLY, CDR2 FYNNEI, per germline. There are many counts of this clonotype. Beta-chain TCR CDR3 regions were amplified from RNA transcripts. Scientists carried out first-round RT-PCR using HTBI primers and then a second-round multiplex PCR. TCRdb recomputed calls from the multiplex PCR reads with MiXCR, one row per CDR3 protein. The repertoire holds 300,000 to 450,000 distinct CDR3 sequences, approximately 17% seen once, with roughly 2.4% in the top ten.

Sequences were obtained from peripheral blood. The sequence came from an adult woman with stable Graves' hyperthyroidism. This chain uses TRBV2 with TRBJ2-5, with TRBD1 identical over 10 bases. DNA of the CDR3: TGTGCCAGCAGTGGAATAACGGACAGGGGGGAGACCCAGTACTTC. It codes for CASSGITDRGETQYF. Full variable domain (outside the CDR3, taken from reference TRBV2 and TRBJ2-5): EPEVTQTPSHQVTQMGQEVILRCVPISNHLYFYWYRQILGQKVEFLVSFYNNEISEKSEIFDDQFSVERPDGSNFTLKIRSTKLEDSAMYFCASSGITDRGETQYFGPGTRLLVL.